This T cell receptor beta chain was sequenced during a study of shared clonotypes between healthy human individuals. Study information: With ages of 18 to 49, the donors were a couple of women and three men. Study outcomes and limitations: The expectation was that sequencing depth would affect clonotype sharing among donors. Sharing across four donors was highest in naive CD4 (around 5%) and lowest in memory CD8 (about 0.4%).

The naive CD8 population came from CD45RO-negative cells selected for CCR7, without terminally differentiated effector memory CD45RA+ cells. Those who donated were healthy HIV-negative adults, with no recent acute infections or vaccinations reported. A word on this clone: Its target is not known.

The CDR3 spans 15 residues. V lost 3 bases, J lost 9 bases, and 4 bases stayed unmatched. Germline lookup yields CDR1 MGHRA and CDR2 YSYEKL. The protocol was immunoSEQ multiplex PCR, while the TCRdb copy is restricted to in-frame clones and leaves out a portion. The sample has some 2 million clones; roughly 94% are singletons. The chain is built from TRBV4-1 and TRBJ1-6; 11 nucleotides align to TRBD1. The receptor comes from a man aged 18-30 years in good health. Sequencing was done on a sample of naive CD8+ T cells sorted from blood. CDR3 protein: CASSHGQGAVSPLHF. In DNA, the CDR3 is TGCGCCAGCAGCCACGGACAGGGGGCGGTTTCACCCCTCCACTTT.